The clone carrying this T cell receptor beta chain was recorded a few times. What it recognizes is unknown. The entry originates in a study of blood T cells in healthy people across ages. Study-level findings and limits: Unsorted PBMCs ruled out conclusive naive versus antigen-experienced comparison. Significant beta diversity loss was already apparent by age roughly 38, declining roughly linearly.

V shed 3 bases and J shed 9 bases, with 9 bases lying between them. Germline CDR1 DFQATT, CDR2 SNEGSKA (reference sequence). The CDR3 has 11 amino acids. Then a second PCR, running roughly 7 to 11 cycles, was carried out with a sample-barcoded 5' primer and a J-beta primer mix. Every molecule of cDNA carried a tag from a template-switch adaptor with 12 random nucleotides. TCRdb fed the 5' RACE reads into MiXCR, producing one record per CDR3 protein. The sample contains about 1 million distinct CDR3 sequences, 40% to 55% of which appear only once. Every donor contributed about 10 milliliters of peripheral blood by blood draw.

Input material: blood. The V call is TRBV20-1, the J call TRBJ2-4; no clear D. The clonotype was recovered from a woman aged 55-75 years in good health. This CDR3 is CSASLGPIQYF. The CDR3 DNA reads TGCAGTGCTAGTCTGGGCCCCATTCAGTACTTC.